This is a list of T cell receptor beta chains from one sample in a study of blood T cell repertoires in COVID-19. The protocol was immunoSEQ multiplex PCR, while the TCRdb copy is restricted to in-frame clones and leaves out a portion. This repertoire shows more than 85,000 clones, around 86% found once; its top ten account for roughly 4.5%. Sequenced material: peripheral blood. These receptors came from a man aged 45 to 65 with acute or convalescent COVID-19. Both conserved end residues are part of each CDR3. D genes are given only for firm matches. The listing skips clone size in some rows; elsewhere it reads once, few, many or a size class.

clone size	V gene	D gene	J gene	CDR3 DNA	CDR3 protein
-	TRBV10-3	-	TRBJ1-6	TGTGCCATCAGTGAGTCCCCACCGCGGGGAGGGCCAGGCGGGAATTCACCCCTCCACTTT	CAISESPPRGGPGGNSPLHF
once	TRBV11-2	-	TRBJ1-1	TGTGCCAGCGGCCAGGGAAGCGAAGCTTTCTTT	CASGQGSEAFF
-	TRBV5-1	-	TRBJ1-2	TGCGCCAGCAGCTTGGAGTCCCCAGGGAACTATGGCTACACCTTC	CASSLESPGNYGYTF
-	TRBV5-1	-	TRBJ2-1	TGCGCCAGCAGCGGAAGAACGGGACTCAGTAACAATGAGCAGTTCTTC	CASSGRTGLSNNEQFF
-	TRBV9	-	TRBJ2-7	TGTGCCAGCAGCACCGGGACTGCACTCTACGAGCAGTACTTC	CASSTGTALYEQYF
-	TRBV18	TRBD2	TRBJ2-7	TGTGCCAGCTCACCAGGGAGGGATGGGACCTACGAGCAGTACTTC	CASSPGRDGTYEQYF
-	TRBV14	-	TRBJ1-2	TGTGCCAGCAGCCAAGGCCCAGAGGGATACACCTTC	CASSQGPEGYTF
-	TRBV2	TRBD2	TRBJ2-7	TGTGCCAGCAGTGCCGGACTAGCGGGGACCTACGAGCAGTACTTC	CASSAGLAGTYEQYF
-	TRBV11-3	-	TRBJ1-1	TGTGCCAGCAGCTCGGCGGGTGAAGCTTTCTTT	CASSSAGEAFF
once	TRBV29-1	-	TRBJ1-4	TGCACCTATTCGGGCGGGGTTAATGAAAAACTGTTTTTT	CTYSGGVNEKLFF
-	TRBV4-1	TRBD1	TRBJ2-7	TGCGCCAGCAGCCAAGGCCCACGACAGGGGGACGAGCAGTACTTC	CASSQGPRQGDEQYF
-	TRBV12-3/TRBV12-4	TRBD1	TRBJ2-7	TGTGCCAGCAAACTGGACAGGGGCTACGAGCAGTACTTC	CASKLDRGYEQYF
-	TRBV6-6	-	TRBJ2-3	TGTGCCAGCAGGGTTTACTATGACACAGATACGCAGTATTTT	CASRVYYDTDTQYF
once	TRBV6-6	-	TRBJ1-1	TGTGCCAGCAGGACACCGAACACTGAAGCTTTCTTT	CASRTPNTEAFF
-	TRBV11-2	TRBD2	TRBJ2-7	TGTGCCAGCAGCTTAGACCTAGCGGTCGAGCAGTACTTC	CASSLDLAVEQYF
-	TRBV28	-	TRBJ2-3	TGTGCCAGCAGTTTAAGAGGGAAGGCAGATACGCAGTATTTT	CASSLRGKADTQYF
-	TRBV28	-	TRBJ1-5	TGTGCCAGCAGAATTCAGGGGCCCTCTAATCAGCCCCAGCATTTT	CASRIQGPSNQPQHF
-	TRBV12-3/TRBV12-4	-	TRBJ1-1	TGTGCCAGCAGCCCACGGTTCACTGAAGCTTTCTTT	CASSPRFTEAFF
-	TRBV4-1	TRBD2	TRBJ2-1	TGCGCCAGCAGCCAACCTACTGCTAGCGGGAGAACGAATGAGCAGTTCTTC	CASSQPTASGRTNEQFF
-	TRBV3-1/TRBV3-2	TRBD1	TRBJ1-3	TGTGCCAGCAGCCAAGGACAGGGGAGCTCTGGAAACACCATATATTTT	CASSQGQGSSGNTIYF
-	TRBV9	-	TRBJ1-1	TGTGCCAGCAGCGCCTCACAGGGATTGAACACTGAAGCTTTCTTT	CASSASQGLNTEAFF
-	TRBV7-9	TRBD1	TRBJ1-1	TGTGCCAGCAGCTTATTGACAGGGGGCGGGCAAGCTTTCTTT	CASSLLTGGGQAFF
-	TRBV2	TRBD1	TRBJ1-2	TGTGCCAGCACCGCCCGGACAGGTTCTAACTATGGCTACACCTTC	CASTARTGSNYGYTF
-	TRBV9	TRBD1	TRBJ2-7	TGTGCCAGCAGCGTAGGGGGGGACAGGCCCTACGAGCAGTACTTC	CASSVGGDRPYEQYF
-	TRBV5-1	-	TRBJ2-2	TGCGCCAGCAGGAAACAAATGGACACCGGGGAGCTGTTTTTT	CASRKQMDTGELFF
-	TRBV10-1	-	TRBJ2-3	TGCGCCAGCAGTGACTTGAGGGACCCCACCGGGGGTACGCAGTATTTT	CASSDLRDPTGGTQYF
-	TRBV28	-	TRBJ2-5	TGTGCCAGCAGACGCGTGGACCAAGAGACCCAGTACTTC	CASRRVDQETQYF
-	TRBV19	-	TRBJ2-4	TGTGCCAGTAGCCCCACTTGGAGGGAGTTAGCCAAAAACATTCAGTACTTC	CASSPTWRELAKNIQYF
-	TRBV11-2	-	TRBJ2-5	TGTGCCAGCAGCTTAGGAGGACACCTCGGAGAGACCCAGTACTTC	CASSLGGHLGETQYF
-	TRBV7-8	-	TRBJ1-1	TGTGCCAGCACCCCCGGGTGGACAGAAAACACTGAAGCTTTCTTT	CASTPGWTENTEAFF
-	TRBV24-1	TRBD1	TRBJ2-3	TGTGCCACCAGGGACAGGGCGGGCACAGATACGCAGTATTTT	CATRDRAGTDTQYF